The 20 T cell receptor beta chains listed next were all sequenced from one sample in a study of CD8 T cells in Susac syndrome. It was with random hexamers that about 0.45 to 1 ug RNA was reverse transcribed. TCRdb analysed the immunoSEQ multiplex PCR reads with MiXCR anew, one entry per CDR3 protein. The table has 130,000 to 150,000 distinct CDR3 sequences, approximately 94% seen once; the top ten hold 0.07% to 0.1%. The sample comprised CD4+ T cells from PBMCs. The source of these receptors is a human donor in good health.

The chain carries TRBV5-8 and TRBJ1-1, with D uncertain. Germline CDR1 reads SGHTS; CDR2 reads YDEGEE. V lost 4 bases to trimming and J lost 4 bases, with 11 bases between them. The CDR3 has 13 residues. The CDR3 spells CASSQVLSTEAFF. CDR3 DNA: TGTGCCAGCAGCCAGGTTCTGAGCACTGAAGCTTTCTTT. The full variable domain, with the rest looked up from reference TRBV5-8 and TRBJ1-1, is EAGVTQSPTHLIKTRGQQATLRCSPISGHTSVYWYQQALGLGLQFLLWYDEGEERNRGNFPPRFSGRQFPNYSSELNVNALELEDSALYLCASSQVLSTEAFFGQGTRLTVV.

This chain joins TRBV27 and TRBJ2-7; D may be TRBD1 (5 bases). This CDR3 is 15 amino acids long. CDR1 is MNHEY and CDR2 is SMNVEV in the germline V gene (reference sequence). Trimming removed 6 bases from V and 2 bases from J, with 17 bases in between. CDR3 sequence (DNA): TGTGCCAGCAGCTACTCCGCAGGGCAACCCTACGAGCAGTACTTC. Translation: CASSYSAGQPYEQYF.

The CDR3 bases are TGTGCCAGCAGTGAATCTTGGCCCCCCTACGACAGGGTCTACAATGAGCAGTTCTTC. This gives the protein CASSESWPPYDRVYNEQFF. The chain uses TRBV25-1 and TRBJ2-1; TRBD1 agrees at 7 bases. This CDR3 contains 19 residues. Germline V gene sequence: CDR1 MGHDK, CDR2 SYGVNS. Germline trimming cut 1 base from V and 3 bases from J; bases unmatched to any gene: 15.

V usage is TRBV20-1 and J usage is TRBJ2-3; TRBD2 aligns across 9 bases. The CDR3 loop spans 13 amino acids. Per the germline V gene, CDR1 is DFQATT and CDR2 is SNEGSKA (reference sequence). V lost 4 bases and J lost 5; bases outside the gene matches: 4. This chain's CDR3 is CSAKPSGEDTQYF. The CDR3 nucleotides read TGCAGTGCTAAGCCTAGCGGGGAAGATACGCAGTATTTT.

V and J are TRBV7-2 and TRBJ2-1, with 8 bases aligning to TRBD2. The junction had 9 bases not matched to a gene; V was cut back by 5 bases and J by 3 bases. The CDR3 covers 16 residues. Per germline, CDR1 SGHTA and CDR2 FQGNSA. The CDR3 here is CASSPPAGGNYNEQFF. The CDR3 bases are TGTGCCAGCAGCCCCCCGGCGGGAGGTAACTACAATGAGCAGTTCTTC.

V usage is TRBV19 and J usage is TRBJ2-2; unclear D gene. Between the trimmed V and J ends, which lost 1 base and 7 bases, there was a span of 7 bases. CDR1 is LNHDA and CDR2 is SQIVND in the germline V gene (reference sequence). The CDR3 is 13 residues long. CDR3 in amino acids: CASSIGLFGELFF. The CDR3 bases are TGTGCCAGTAGTATAGGTTTGTTCGGGGAGCTGTTTTTT.

The chain combines TRBV28 with TRBJ1-2, with D perhaps matching TRBD1 (6 bases). V lost 3 bases, J lost 1 base, and 15 bases lay in between. Per germline, CDR1 MDHEN and CDR2 SYDVKM. The CDR3 sequence is 16 residues long. The CDR3 coding sequence is TGTGCCAGCAGTTTTTCCACAGGGACTAGTAACTATGGCTACACCTTC. It codes for CASSFSTGTSNYGYTF.

The V and J genes are TRBV7-9 and TRBJ2-3; D is unresolved. The CDR3 length is 14 residues. Deletions cut 4 bases from V and 0 bases from J, with 8 bases between. In germline, CDR1 is SEHNR, CDR2 FQNEAQ (reference sequence). The CDR3 DNA follows: TGTGCCAGCAGCTCCAGGCGTAGCACAGATACGCAGTATTTT. Translation gives CASSSRRSTDTQYF.

This chain uses TRBV28 with TRBJ1-1, with 9 positions matching TRBD1. This CDR3 region has 15 residues. Germline loops: CDR1 MDHEN, CDR2 SYDVKM. With V trimmed by 3 bases and J by 7 bases, 9 bases remained unmatched. The CDR3 loop reads CASSLPGQGDVEAFF. DNA for the CDR3: TGTGCCAGCAGTTTGCCGGGACAGGGTGATGTTGAAGCTTTCTTT.

The rearrangement uses TRBV3-1 and TRBJ2-7; 7 nucleotides match TRBD2. The V and J ends lost 1 base and 5 bases, in that order; junction bases with no gene match: 5. From germline, CDR1 is LGHDT and CDR2 YNNKEL (reference sequence). This CDR3 has 14 amino acids. The CDR3 region is CASSQAWGGHEQYF. In nucleotides, the CDR3 is TGTGCCAGCAGCCAAGCATGGGGAGGGCACGAGCAGTACTTC.

J is TRBJ2-4 and V is TRBV5-1; D not resolved. Germline V gene data show CDR1 as SGHRS and CDR2 as YFSETQ. V lost 2 bases and J lost 1, with 10 bases in between. This CDR3 is 15 amino acids long. The CDR3 sequence: CASSLGDMAKNIQYF. CDR3 DNA: TGCGCCAGCAGCTTAGGCGACATGGCCAAAAACATTCAGTACTTC.

The CDR3: CSARQGAYEQYF. The CDR3 nucleotides read TGCAGTGCTAGGCAGGGGGCATACGAGCAGTACTTC. This chain connects TRBV20-1 to TRBJ2-7, with TRBD1 matching 8 bases. CDR1 and CDR2 (germline): DFQATT, SNEGSKA (reference sequence). V was pared by 3 bases and J by 4 bases, with 2 bases of the junction left unmatched. The CDR3 has 12 amino acids.

In its sample, this clonotype was seen once. The J gene is TRBJ1-1, the V gene TRBV20-1; D is unresolved. Deletions cut 6 bases from V and 0 bases from J, with 23 bases between. The V gene's germline CDR1 is DFQATT and CDR2 SNEGSKA (reference sequence). The CDR3 extends over 17 amino acids. The CDR3: CSAKRRRGGPLNTEAFF. The CDR3 bases are TGCAGTGCCAAGCGTCGCCGAGGCGGACCCCTGAACACTGAAGCTTTCTTT.

The chain carries TRBV19 and TRBJ2-7; 10 positions match TRBD1. The germline CDR1 and CDR2 sequences are LNHDA and SQIVND (reference sequence). The CDR3 sequence is 14 residues long. J was trimmed by 4 bases and V by 3 bases; bases with no gene match: 3. This CDR3 is CASSIPGQGYEQYF. As DNA, the CDR3 is TGTGCCAGTAGTATCCCGGGACAGGGGTACGAGCAGTACTTC.

The V call is TRBV28, the J call TRBJ2-2; D gene uncertain. Germline CDR1 and CDR2: MDHEN and SYDVKM. V shed 4 bases and J shed 3 bases, with 3 bases lying between them. The CDR3 covers 12 residues. CDR3 loop: CASSSYTGELFF. In DNA form, the CDR3 reads TGTGCCAGCAGTTCCTACACCGGGGAGCTGTTTTTT.

V gene TRBV28 combines with J gene TRBJ2-3; 11 nucleotides agree with TRBD2. The CDR3 has 17 residues. The germline V gene encodes CDR1 MDHEN and CDR2 SYDVKM. V lost 4 bases, J lost 5 bases, and 11 bases stayed unmatched. CDR3 amino acids: CASSSYALAGVRDTQYF. The CDR3 nucleotides read TGTGCCAGCAGTTCATACGCACTAGCGGGAGTCAGAGATACGCAGTATTTT. The full variable domain, its missing parts supplied by reference TRBV28 and TRBJ2-3, is DVKVTQSSRYLVKRTGEKVFLECVQDMDHENMFWYRQDPGLGLRLIYFSYDVKMKEKGDIPEGYSVSREKKERFSLILESASTNQTSMYLCASSSYALAGVRDTQYFGPGTRLTVL.

The table lists this clonotype with a count of one. V is TRBV20-1 and J is TRBJ1-2; weak D call: TRBD1 (6 bases). This CDR3 has 15 amino acids. V was cut by 5 bases and J by 2 bases, with 18 bases left in between. From germline, CDR1 is DFQATT and CDR2 SNEGSKA (reference sequence). The CDR3 DNA sequence: TGCAGTGCTCTGGGGGCTTCCGGGGGCAACTATGGCTACACCTTC. Its protein product is CSALGASGGNYGYTF.

V usage is TRBV7-2 and J usage is TRBJ2-1; no clear D. Germline CDR1 is SGHTA and CDR2 is FQGNSA. The ends were cut back, 2 bases at V and 0 bases at J, with 14 bases in the middle. The CDR3 has 17 amino acids. For the CDR3, the DNA is TGTGCCAGCAGCTTAACTCGGACGAGAAACTCCTACAATGAGCAGTTCTTC. Protein product: CASSLTRTRNSYNEQFF.

The chain is built from TRBV7-8 and TRBJ2-2; 15 nucleotides match TRBD2. V dropped 3 bases and J dropped 4; count of bases not matched to a gene: 3. CDR1 is SGHVS and CDR2 is FQNEAQ in the germline V gene. The CDR3 runs 17 residues. For the CDR3, the DNA is TGTGCCAGCAGCTTCGGGACTAGCGGGAGGCTCACCGGGGAGCTGTTTTTT. Protein sequence: CASSFGTSGRLTGELFF. Drawing the rest from reference TRBV7-8 and TRBJ2-2, the complete variable domain is GAGVSQSPRYKVAKRGQDVALRCDPISGHVSLFWYQQALGQGPEFLTYFQNEAQLDKSGLPSDRFFAERPEGSVSTLKIQRTQQEDSAVYLCASSFGTSGRLTGELFFGEGSRLTVL.

The chain combines TRBV15 with TRBJ2-7; 8 bases align to TRBD1. Germline CDR1 reads LNHNV; CDR2 reads YYDKDF (reference sequence). Trimming removed 3 bases from V and 3 bases from J; junction bases left unmatched: 7. The CDR3 is 15 residues long. The CDR3 DNA sequence: TGTGCCACCAGCAGGCCGGGACAGGACATCTACGAGCAGTACTTC. It translates to CATSRPGQDIYEQYF.